Listed here is a single TCR beta chain. Its cognate antigen is unknown. This specimen comes from a study of T cell repertoires in cytomegalovirus infection. Overall study: CMV epitopes that were recently identified and HLA-C-restricted were used alongside well-studied HLA-B-restricted ones. General observations from the study: Ex vivo, HLA-C-restricted CMV-specific TCR beta clonotypes prevailed over the rest of the response.

There are 16 residues in the CDR3. V lost 7 bases to trimming and J lost 4 bases; unmatched junction nucleotides: 12. CDR1 is SGHAT, CDR2 FQDESV, per germline (reference sequence). TCRdb processed the reads anew with MiXCR; each CDR3 protein has one entry. The sample shows 110,000 or so distinct CDR3 sequences, under 35% of them seen only once. Sequencing was performed on CD8+ T cells from cultured PBMCs, taken from culture after CMV antigen stimulation. The TCR sequence derives from a human donor in good health (CMV status not recorded). Some clones in this sample may be carry-over from other donors' samples. The V call is TRBV11-1, the J call TRBJ2-1, with 8 bases lining up with TRBD1. CDR3 coding DNA: TGTGCCAGCAAATGGGGACAGGCCACGAGTTACAATGAGCAGTTCTTC. Translated: CASKWGQATSYNEQFF.